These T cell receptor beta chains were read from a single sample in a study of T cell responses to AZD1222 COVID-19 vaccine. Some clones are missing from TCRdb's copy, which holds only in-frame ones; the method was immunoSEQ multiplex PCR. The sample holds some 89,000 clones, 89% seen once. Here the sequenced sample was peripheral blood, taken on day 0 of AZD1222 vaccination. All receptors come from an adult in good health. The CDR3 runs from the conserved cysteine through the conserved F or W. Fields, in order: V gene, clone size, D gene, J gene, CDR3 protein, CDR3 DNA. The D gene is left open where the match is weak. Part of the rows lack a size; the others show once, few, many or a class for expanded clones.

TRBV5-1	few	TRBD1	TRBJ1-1	CASSLWGGQGLNTEAFF	TGCGCCAGCAGCTTGTGGGGAGGACAGGGCCTGAACACTGAAGCTTTCTTT
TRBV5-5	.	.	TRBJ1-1	CASSSQGLNGNEAFF	TGTGCCAGCAGCAGCCAGGGCCTGAATGGGAATGAAGCTTTCTTT
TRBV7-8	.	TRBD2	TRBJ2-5	CASSLARGRGGETQYF	TGTGCCAGCAGCTTAGCGCGGGGGAGGGGCGGAGAGACCCAGTACTTC
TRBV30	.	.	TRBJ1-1	CAWRRAGVVTEAFF	TGTGCCTGGAGGAGGGCGGGGGTGGTGACTGAAGCTTTCTTT
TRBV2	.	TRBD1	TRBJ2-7	CASLRDRSFGQYF	TGTGCCAGTCTCCGGGACAGGTCCTTCGGGCAGTACTTC
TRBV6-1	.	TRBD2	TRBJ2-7	CASSARGAAGIFHEQYF	TGTGCCAGCAGTGCCCGCGGGGCAGCGGGAATCTTCCACGAGCAGTACTTC
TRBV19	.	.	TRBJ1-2	CASSSPGALWGYTF	TGTGCCAGTAGTTCCCCAGGGGCTCTCTGGGGCTACACCTTC
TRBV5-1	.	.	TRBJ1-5	CASSRSGGGNQPQHF	TGCGCCAGCAGCCGGAGTGGAGGGGGGAATCAGCCCCAGCATTTT
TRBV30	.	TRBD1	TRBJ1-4	CAWSVQGAVEKLFF	TGTGCCTGGAGTGTACAGGGGGCGGTTGAAAAACTGTTTTTT
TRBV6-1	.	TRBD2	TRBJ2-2	CASSEALGTSGPRGGELFF	TGTGCCAGCAGTGAAGCGCTTGGGACTAGCGGGCCTAGAGGCGGGGAGCTGTTTTTT
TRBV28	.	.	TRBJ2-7	CASNGAAYEQYF	TGTGCCAGCAACGGGGCAGCCTACGAGCAGTACTTC
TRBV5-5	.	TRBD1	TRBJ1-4	CASSFSGGINEKLFF	TGTGCCAGCAGCTTCTCAGGGGGCATAAATGAAAAACTGTTTTTT
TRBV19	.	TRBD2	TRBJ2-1	CASSTRTSGRVEQFF	TGTGCCAGTAGTACGCGGACTAGCGGGAGGGTTGAGCAGTTCTTC
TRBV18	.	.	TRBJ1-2	CASSSDSREYGYTF	TGTGCCAGCTCATCGGACAGCCGCGAGTATGGCTACACCTTC
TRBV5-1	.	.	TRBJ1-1	CASSLVRAGTEAFF	TGCGCCAGCAGCTTGGTCAGGGCGGGCACTGAAGCTTTCTTT
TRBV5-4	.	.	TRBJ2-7	CASSTYRPTGTTYEQYF	TGTGCCAGCAGCACTTACCGCCCGACAGGCACCACCTACGAGCAGTACTTC
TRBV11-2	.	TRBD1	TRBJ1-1	CASSPGTGQMNTEAFF	TGTGCCAGCAGCCCCGGTACGGGACAGATGAACACTGAAGCTTTCTTT
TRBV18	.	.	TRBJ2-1	CASSTSTPRNSYNEQFF	TGTGCCAGCTCAACCTCGACTCCACGGAATTCCTACAATGAGCAGTTCTTC
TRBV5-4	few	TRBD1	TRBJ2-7	CASSAGQGARGVQYF	TGTGCCAGCAGCGCGGGACAGGGGGCGAGAGGAGTACAGTACTTC
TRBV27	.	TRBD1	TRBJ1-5	CASSRNRDRVSNQPQHF	TGTGCCAGCAGTCGAAACCGGGACAGGGTTAGCAATCAGCCCCAGCATTTT
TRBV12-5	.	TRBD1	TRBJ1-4	CASGQGGRRNEKLFF	TGTGCTAGTGGTCAAGGGGGCAGACGAAATGAAAAACTGTTTTTT
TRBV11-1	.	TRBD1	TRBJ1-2	CASSLTGDANYGYTF	TGTGCCAGCAGCTTAACAGGGGATGCTAACTATGGCTACACCTTC
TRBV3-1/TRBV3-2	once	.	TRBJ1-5	CASSQGPVMGNQPQHF	TGTGCCAGCAGCCAAGGACCGGTGATGGGCAATCAGCCCCAGCATTTT
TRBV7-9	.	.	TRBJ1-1	CASSLLGNTEAFF	TGTGCCAGCAGCTTACTCGGGAACACTGAAGCTTTCTTT
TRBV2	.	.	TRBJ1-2	CASSEVREFSYGYTF	TGTGCCAGCAGTGAGGTGCGGGAATTTTCCTATGGCTACACCTTC
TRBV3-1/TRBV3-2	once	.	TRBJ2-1	CASSRRRAEYNEQFF	TGTGCCAGCAGCCGCCGGAGGGCCGAATACAATGAGCAGTTCTTC
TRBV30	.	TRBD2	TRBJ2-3	CAWSMTSGITDTQYF	TGTGCCTGGAGTATGACTAGCGGGATCACAGATACGCAGTATTTT
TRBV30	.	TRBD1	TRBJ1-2	CAWSEGQGLYGYTF	TGTGCCTGGAGTGAGGGACAGGGACTCTATGGCTACACCTTC
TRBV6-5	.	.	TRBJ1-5	CASSLKGGDNQPQHF	TGTGCCAGCTCTCTTAAGGGGGGGGACAATCAGCCCCAGCATTTT
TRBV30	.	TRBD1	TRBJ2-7	CAWSVGTGTYEQYF	TGTGCCTGGAGTGTCGGGACAGGGACCTACGAGCAGTACTTC
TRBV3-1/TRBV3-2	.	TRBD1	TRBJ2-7	CASSQTDRAHEQYF	TGTGCCAGCAGCCAAACGGACAGGGCCCACGAGCAGTACTTC
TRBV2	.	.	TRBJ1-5	CASSEGRRAQPQHF	TGTGCCAGCAGTGAAGGGAGAAGGGCCCAGCCCCAGCATTTT
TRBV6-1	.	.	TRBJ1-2	CASSEGISGYTF	TGTGCCAGCAGTGAGGGTATCTCTGGCTACACCTTC
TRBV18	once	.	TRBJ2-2	CASSPEYLNTGELFF	TGTGCCAGCTCACCGGAGTACCTGAACACCGGGGAGCTGTTTTTT
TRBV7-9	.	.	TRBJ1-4	CASSLSRGGEKLFF	TGTGCCAGCAGCTTAAGCAGGGGAGGAGAAAAACTGTTTTTT
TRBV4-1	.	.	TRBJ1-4	CASSQGDRRNEKLFF	TGCGCCAGCAGCCAAGGAGACAGAAGAAATGAAAAACTGTTTTTT
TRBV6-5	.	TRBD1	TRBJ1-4	CASTRQGEARKLFF	TGTGCCAGCACCAGACAGGGAGAGGCTCGGAAACTGTTTTTT
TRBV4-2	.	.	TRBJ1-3	CASSEEGGNSGNTIYF	TGTGCCAGCAGCGAAGAGGGGGGGAACTCTGGAAACACCATATATTTT
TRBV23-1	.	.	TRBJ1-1	CASSQHRGLSNTEAFF	TGCGCCAGCAGTCAACACCGGGGCCTGTCGAACACTGAAGCTTTCTTT
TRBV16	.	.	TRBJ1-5	CASSQSFSIGGNQPQHF	TGTGCCAGCAGCCAATCATTTAGTATTGGGGGCAATCAGCCCCAGCATTTT
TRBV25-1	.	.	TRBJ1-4	CASSHGWGGNEKLFF	TGTGCCAGCAGCCATGGTTGGGGGGGTAATGAAAAACTGTTTTTT
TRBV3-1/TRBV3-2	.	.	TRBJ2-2	CASSQNTGELFF	TGTGCCAGCAGCCAAAACACCGGGGAGCTGTTTTTT
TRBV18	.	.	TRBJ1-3	CASSLTTAETGSRRQVIYF	TGTGCCAGCTCACTCACGACAGCGGAAACGGGATCGCGAAGGCAGGTCATATATTTT
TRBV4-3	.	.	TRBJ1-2	CASSQDAGTVNYGYTF	TGCGCCAGCAGCCAAGATGCAGGGACGGTGAACTATGGCTACACCTTC
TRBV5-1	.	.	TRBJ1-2	CASSLVEGSGYTF	TGCGCCAGCAGCTTGGTCGAGGGTTCCGGCTACACCTTC
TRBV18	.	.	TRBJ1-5	CASSPLPGTSNQPQHF	TGTGCCAGCTCACCACTACCCGGGACGAGCAATCAGCCCCAGCATTTT
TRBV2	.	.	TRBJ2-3	CASTIGQTDTQYF	TGTGCCAGCACCATTGGTCAAACAGATACGCAGTATTTT
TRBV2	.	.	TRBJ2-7	CASSGRDGSYEQYF	TGTGCCAGCAGTGGACGCGACGGCTCCTACGAGCAGTACTTC
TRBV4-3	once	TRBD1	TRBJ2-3	CASSEQTGSTDTQYF	TGCGCCAGCAGCGAACAGACAGGGAGCACAGATACGCAGTATTTT
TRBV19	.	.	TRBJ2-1	CASSIGDGSYNEQFF	TGTGCCAGTAGTATAGGAGACGGCTCCTACAATGAGCAGTTCTTC
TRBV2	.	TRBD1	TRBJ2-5	CASTPVTGSQETQYF	TGTGCCAGCACCCCTGTGACAGGGTCACAAGAGACCCAGTACTTC
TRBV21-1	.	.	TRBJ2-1	CASIPGQPNPSSYNEQFF	TGTGCCAGCATACCGGGACAGCCTAACCCTTCATCCTACAATGAGCAGTTCTTC
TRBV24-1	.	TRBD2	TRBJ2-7	CATSGGLAVSYEQYF	TGTGCCACCAGTGGGGGACTAGCGGTCTCCTACGAGCAGTACTTC
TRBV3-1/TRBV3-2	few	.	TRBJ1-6	CASSPYTAPNGALHF	TGTGCCAGCAGCCCCTATACAGCGCCTAATGGGGCCCTCCACTTT
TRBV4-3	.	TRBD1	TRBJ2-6	CASSQNDRAGANVLTF	TGCGCCAGCAGCCAGAACGACAGGGCTGGGGCCAACGTCCTGACTTTC
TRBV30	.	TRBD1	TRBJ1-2	CAWSVKETGGRNYGYTF	TGTGCCTGGAGTGTAAAAGAGACAGGGGGCAGAAACTATGGCTACACCTTC
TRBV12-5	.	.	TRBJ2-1	CASGLAPGYDNEQFF	TGTGCTAGTGGTTTGGCCCCGGGGTATGACAATGAGCAGTTCTTC
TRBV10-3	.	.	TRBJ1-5	CAISDTGLNQPQHF	TGTGCCATCAGTGACACAGGGCTTAATCAGCCCCAGCATTTT
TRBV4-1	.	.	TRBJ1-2	CASSQEGQQTFNYGYTF	TGCGCCAGCAGCCAAGAGGGGCAGCAAACCTTTAACTATGGCTACACCTTC
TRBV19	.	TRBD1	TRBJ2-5	CASTETGAETQYF	TGTGCCAGTACCGAGACAGGGGCGGAGACCCAGTACTTC